This T cell receptor (beta chain) stems from a study of identical twins. This CDR3 is 16 amino acids long. Between the trimmed V and J ends, which lost 0 bases and 3 bases, there was a span of 15 bases. Germline loops: CDR1 DFQATT, CDR2 SNEGSKA (reference sequence). Unique molecular identifiers were present on cDNA, and template switching added a universal primer site. Using its own MiXCR run on the 5' RACE reads, TCRdb lists one record per CDR3 protein. The sample records about 890,000 distinct CDR3 sequences, 10% to 15% being singletons. The same sample was also studied in work on yellow fever vaccine responses in identical twins.

This chain connects TRBV20-1 to TRBJ1-5, with D perhaps matching TRBD1 (6 bases). This clonotype was sampled from a woman between 18 and 30 years old in good health. The sequencing sample was made of PBMCs. CDR3: CSARDRGEFLNQPQHF. The DNA of the CDR3 is TGCAGTGCTAGAGACAGGGGAGAGTTCCTCAATCAGCCCCAGCATTTT.